Shown below are 30 T cell receptor beta chains from a single sample sequenced in a study of blood T cell repertoires in COVID-19. Data came from immunoSEQ multiplex PCR; TCRdb stores just in-frame clones and leaves some out. The sample contains under 300,000 clones, 88% of which appear only once. Sequencing was carried out using peripheral blood. The source of these receptors is a woman aged 40 to 50 who had recovered from COVID-19.

The chain employs TRBV30 and TRBJ2-3; D unclear. V lost 3 bases, J lost 1 base, and 17 bases lay in between. Germline assignment: CDR1 GTSNPN and CDR2 SVGIG (reference sequence). This CDR3 is built from 16 residues. This chain's CDR3 is CAWSQGGSRGTDTQYF. CDR3 coding DNA: TGTGCCTGGAGCCAAGGCGGCTCCCGGGGCACAGATACGCAGTATTTT.

This clone was observed a few times. The gene calls are TRBV3-1 (or the pseudogene TRBV3-2) and TRBJ1-6; D not certain. In germline, CDR1 is LGHDT, CDR2 YNNKEL (reference sequence). Between the trimmed V and J ends, which lost 6 bases and 9 bases, there was a span of 12 bases. The length of the CDR3 is 13 residues. CDR3 loop: CASRLQTGSPLHF. In nucleotides, the CDR3 is TGTGCCAGCAGGCTGCAAACTGGTTCACCCCTCCACTTT.

This chain links TRBV2 with TRBJ1-6, with D maybe TRBD1 (5 bases). Trimming removed 5 bases at V and 0 bases at J, with 8 bases between. This CDR3 spans 15 amino acids. CDR1 is SNHLY, CDR2 FYNNEI, per germline. The CDR3 here is CASSRGSSYNSPLHF. CDR3 DNA: TGTGCCAGCAGTCGGGGGAGCTCCTATAATTCACCCCTCCACTTT.

This chain connects TRBV30 to TRBJ1-5, with 9 bases aligning to TRBD1. With V trimmed by 3 bases and J by 4 bases, 4 bases remained unmatched. This CDR3 has 14 residues. The germline V gene has CDR1 GTSNPN and CDR2 SVGIG (reference sequence). The CDR3 nucleotides are TGTGCCTGGAGCGGGGACAGGGAAAATCAGCCCCAGCATTTT. It specifies CAWSGDRENQPQHF. The full variable domain, in which reference TRBV30 and TRBJ1-5 provide the parts outside the CDR3, is SQTIHQWPATLVQPVGSPLSLECTVEGTSNPNLYWYRQAAGRGLQLLFYSVGIGQISSEVPQNLSASRPQDRQFILSSKKLLLSDSGFYLCAWSGDRENQPQHFGDGTRLSIL.

This chain connects TRBV6-2 or TRBV6-3 to TRBJ1-5; a possible D gene is TRBD1 (6 bases). V was shortened by 2 bases and J by 4 bases, with 15 bases between the two germline ends. Per the germline V gene, CDR1 is MNHEY and CDR2 is SVGEGT. The CDR3 totals 16 residues. The CDR3 coding sequence is TGTGCCAGCAGTTACGTCAAGACAGGAGTGAATCAGCCCCAGCATTTT. As protein: CASSYVKTGVNQPQHF.

To note about this clone: Given a much more abundant clone one base away, this may be a read error. The chain uses TRBV27 and TRBJ1-5; TRBD1 aligns across 9 bases. The germline gives CDR1 MNHEY, CDR2 SMNVEV (reference sequence). There are 14 residues in the CDR3. Unmatched junction bases numbered 5, after V lost 5 bases and J lost 6 bases. In DNA form, the CDR3 reads TGTGCCAGCAGTCCTGGACAGGGGAGTCAGCCCCAGCATTTT. Amino acid sequence: CASSPGQGSQPQHF.

This clone was detected only a few times. Within the sample, other DNA sequences also encode this same CDR3. The chain couples TRBV29-1 to TRBJ1-2, with D perhaps matching TRBD1 (5 bases). Germline CDR1 and CDR2: SQVTM and ANQGSEA. The germline V and J ends were trimmed by 7 bases and 7 bases, with 13 bases remaining between them. This CDR3 is built from 11 residues. CDR3 amino acids: CSADRGFGYTF. The CDR3 nucleotides read TGCAGCGCCGACCGGGGGTTTGGCTACACCTTC.

The table lists this clone with many counts. V gene TRBV14 combines with J gene TRBJ1-2; a possible D gene is TRBD1 (6 bases). In germline, CDR1 is SGHDN, CDR2 FVKESK. The CDR3 length is 14 residues. Trimming cost V 1 base and J 4 bases, with 10 bases left between them. The chain's CDR3 is CASSQGRGPYGYTF. CDR3 nucleotides: TGTGCCAGCAGCCAAGGCAGGGGCCCCTATGGCTACACCTTC.

The gene calls are TRBV9 and TRBJ2-2; D perhaps matches TRBD2 (6 bases). This CDR3 has 10 residues. The germline CDR1 and CDR2 sequences are SGDLS and YYNGEE. V was shortened by 3 bases and J by 13 bases, with 7 bases between the two germline ends. DNA of the CDR3: TGTGCCAGCAGCGGGGAGGCGCTGTTTTTT. Protein product: CASSGEALFF.

The rearrangement joins TRBV7-9 to TRBJ2-5, with 7 bases identical to TRBD1. The CDR3 has 16 residues. CDR1 is SEHNR and CDR2 is FQNEAQ in the germline V gene (reference sequence). Unmatched junction bases numbered 12, after V lost 4 bases and J lost 4 bases. DNA of the CDR3: TGTGCCAGCAGCTCCGACAGGGACCGGGGCCTAGAGACCCAGTACTTC. This translates into CASSSDRDRGLETQYF.

This clone was picked up a small number of times. The gene calls are TRBV4-3 and TRBJ1-2; the D is unclear. Between the trimmed V and J ends, which lost 4 bases and 8 bases, there was a span of 17 bases. The V gene's germline CDR1 is LGHNA and CDR2 YSLEER. The CDR3 runs to 14 residues. CDR3: CASSPFRTSGGYTF. CDR3 coding DNA: TGCGCCAGCAGCCCCTTCAGGACTTCGGGGGGCTACACCTTC.

V gene TRBV19 combines with J gene TRBJ2-2, with a weak D call TRBD1 (5 bases). The CDR3 length is 15 residues. Germline CDR1 reads LNHDA; CDR2 reads SQIVND (reference sequence). The V gene lost 6 bases and the J gene lost 5 bases, with 16 bases spanning the gap. CDR3 in DNA: TGTGCCAGTAGGCCCCTCAGGGCTTGGACCGGGGAGCTGTTTTTT. This encodes CASRPLRAWTGELFF.

The chain couples TRBV30 to TRBJ1-2; D is perhaps TRBD1 (5 bases). The germline V gene encodes CDR1 GTSNPN and CDR2 SVGIG (reference sequence). The CDR3 sequence is 13 residues long. The V and J ends lost 0 bases and 8 bases respectively, with 13 bases between them. The CDR3 reads CAWSVAAGGGYTF. CDR3 sequence (DNA): TGTGCCTGGAGTGTCGCCGCCGGGGGGGGCTACACCTTC.

The CDR3 DNA follows: TGTGCCAGCTCGCGGGGGGGCAGGGGCACTGAAGCTTTCTTT. Translating it yields CASSRGGRGTEAFF. This chain uses TRBV18 with TRBJ1-1; TRBD1 might be the D (6 bases). V was pared by 6 bases and J by 4 bases, with 15 bases between. Per the germline V gene, CDR1 is KGHSH and CDR2 is LQKENI. The CDR3 is 14 amino acids.

The chain uses TRBV19 and TRBJ2-1; TRBD2 might be the D (5 bases). Per germline, CDR1 LNHDA and CDR2 SQIVND (reference sequence). V lost 3 bases to trimming and J lost 3 bases, with 12 bases between them. This CDR3 is 15 amino acids long. The CDR3 DNA reads as TGTGCCAGTAGTATTCGCCTAGCTAACTACAATGAGCAGTTCTTC. Its translation: CASSIRLANYNEQFF.

This clone came up a few times. V gene TRBV2 combines with J gene TRBJ2-7; D gene ambiguous. V was shortened by 1 base and J by 3 bases, with 10 bases between the two germline ends. From germline, CDR1 is SNHLY and CDR2 FYNNEI. CDR3 length equals 14 residues. CDR3: CASSEGLARYEQYF. The CDR3 DNA reads TGTGCCAGCAGTGAAGGGTTAGCCCGCTACGAGCAGTACTTC.

The rearrangement links TRBV19 to TRBJ1-1; 7 bases are shared with TRBD1. Per the germline V gene, CDR1 is LNHDA and CDR2 is SQIVND (reference sequence). J lost 1 base, V lost 7 bases, and 12 bases had no gene match. The CDR3 spans 16 residues. The CDR3 sequence: CASTLWSTGRNTEAFF. The CDR3 DNA follows: TGTGCCAGTACCCTATGGTCGACAGGGAGGAACACTGAAGCTTTCTTT.

Turning to this clone: Other nucleotide sequences in the sample specify the same CDR3. The chain links TRBV7-3 to TRBJ2-1, with TRBD2 matching over 10 bases. CDR1 is SGHTA and CDR2 is FQGTGA in the germline V gene. The V gene end was trimmed by 4 bases and the J gene end by 4 bases; junction bases not matched to a gene: 4. This CDR3 is built from 15 residues. DNA for the CDR3: TGTGCCAGCAGCTCAGGACTAGCGGCGTACAATGAGCAGTTCTTC. Translation: CASSSGLAAYNEQFF.

The chain carries TRBV5-4 and TRBJ2-1; 9 bases agree with TRBD2. The ends lost 0 bases at V and 5 bases at J; junction bases unmatched: 3. Germline values: CDR1 SGHNT, CDR2 YYREEE (reference sequence). This CDR3 has 15 amino acids. The CDR3 is CASSLGVAGDNEQFF. The CDR3 region has the DNA TGTGCCAGCAGCTTGGGGGTAGCGGGAGACAATGAGCAGTTCTTC.

The chain is built from TRBV20-1 and TRBJ2-7; possibly TRBD2 for D (5 bases). There are 11 residues in the CDR3. Germline CDR1 is DFQATT and CDR2 is SNEGSKA (reference sequence). V dropped 2 bases and J dropped 7 bases, with 9 bases sitting between them. DNA of the CDR3: TGCAGTGCTAGAAGGGAGATTGAGCAGTACTTC. It is translated as CSARREIEQYF.

The gene calls are TRBV5-4 and TRBJ2-7, with 9 bases aligning to TRBD2. CDR1 and CDR2 from the germline V gene are SGHNT and YYREEE (reference sequence). The CDR3 has 16 residues. The junction had 13 bases not matched to a gene; V was cut back by 4 bases and J by 5 bases. The CDR3 region has the DNA TGTGCCAGCAGCCTCCCCGGGACTAGCTTGGGGGACGAGCAGTACTTC. This translates into CASSLPGTSLGDEQYF.

CDR3 protein: CASSETGTAAYEQYF. CDR3 DNA: TGTGCCAGCAGTGAAACCGGGACAGCCGCCTACGAGCAGTACTTC. The chain employs TRBV6-1 and TRBJ2-7, with 7 bases matching TRBD1. The CDR3 spans 15 residues. Trimming took 2 bases from V and 2 from J; bases not matched to a gene: 6. Germline CDR1 MNHNS, CDR2 SASEGT.

The chain couples TRBV12-2 to TRBJ2-2; the D call TRBD2 from the table was never checked on the DNA. TRBV12-2 represents a pseudogene. The CDR3 is 17 amino acids. The chain's CDR3 is CASRLEGGLPGTGELFF. CDR3 nucleotide sequence: TGTGCAAGTCGCTTAGAGGGCGGTCTCCCGGGGACCGGGGAGCTGTTTTTT.

This chain links TRBV7-8 with TRBJ2-7, with 7 bases lining up with TRBD1. The CDR3 sequence is 14 residues long. Germline CDR1 reads SGHVS; CDR2 reads FQNEAQ. J gave up 3 bases and V 0 bases, and 2 bases lay outside the gene matches. In DNA, the CDR3 is TGTGCCAGCAGCTTAGCGACAGGGCGCTACGAGCAGTACTTC. This codes for CASSLATGRYEQYF.

The chain recombines TRBV7-8 with TRBJ1-5; 9 positions match TRBD1. CDR1 and CDR2 (germline): SGHVS, FQNEAQ. The CDR3 contains 16 residues. The ends lost 8 bases at V and 0 bases at J; junction bases unmatched: 8. In DNA form, the CDR3 reads TGTGCCAGCGGAGGTAGGGGACAGGGTAGCAATCAGCCCCAGCATTTT. It translates to CASGGRGQGSNQPQHF. Combining the CDR3 with reference TRBV7-8 and TRBJ1-5 gives the whole variable domain GAGVSQSPRYKVAKRGQDVALRCDPISGHVSLFWYQQALGQGPEFLTYFQNEAQLDKSGLPSDRFFAERPEGSVSTLKIQRTQQEDSAVYLCASGGRGQGSNQPQHFGDGTRLSIL.

The J gene is TRBJ1-1, the V gene TRBV6-2 or TRBV6-3, with 7 bases matching TRBD1. There are 12 residues in the CDR3. The trim removed 6 bases at V and 10 bases at J, leaving 8 bases unmatched. The germline CDR1 and CDR2 sequences are MNHEY and SVGEGT. The CDR3 is CASSPTGIGAFF. CDR3 bases: TGTGCCAGCAGCCCGACAGGGATCGGAGCTTTCTTT.

The genes are TRBV5-1 and TRBJ1-2, with 8 positions matching TRBD1. V gave up 1 base and J gave up 8 bases; unmatched junction bases: 7. The CDR3 has 14 residues. CDR1 is SGHRS and CDR2 is YFSETQ in the germline V gene. The CDR3 DNA sequence: TGCGCCAGCAGCTTGACCGGACAGGGTGGCGGCTACACCTTC. Translating it yields CASSLTGQGGGYTF. The complete variable domain, with remaining parts taken from reference TRBV5-1 and TRBJ1-2, reads KAGVTQTPRYLIKTRGQQVTLSCSPISGHRSVSWYQQTPGQGLQFLFEYFSETQRNKGNFPGRFSGRQFSNSRSEMNVSTLELGDSALYLCASSLTGQGGGYTFGSGTRLTVV.

The chain is built from TRBV7-8 and TRBJ1-5, with a tentative D call TRBD1 (6 bases). Between the trimmed V and J ends, which lost 5 bases and 0 bases, there was a span of 11 bases. This CDR3 contains 15 residues. CDR1 SGHVS and CDR2 FQNEAQ come from the germline V gene. Written as DNA, the CDR3 is TGTGCCAGCAGCACACAGGGTTATAGCAATCAGCCCCAGCATTTT. It specifies CASSTQGYSNQPQHF.

The chain employs TRBV12-3 or TRBV12-4 and TRBJ1-4; tentative D call: TRBD1 (5 bases). The V end lost 5 bases, the J end lost 5 bases, and 9 bases lay between the germline ends. This CDR3 comprises 13 residues. CDR3 sequence: CASSQRQNEKLFF. The CDR3 DNA reads as TGTGCCAGCAGTCAAAGACAGAATGAAAAACTGTTTTTT.

V gene TRBV5-1 combines with J gene TRBJ2-2, with 8 bases that match TRBD1. The CDR3 contains 15 residues. V shed 2 bases, J shed 7 bases, and the junction held 7 bases outside the gene matches. Germline CDR1 and CDR2: SGHRS and YFSETQ. In nucleotides, the CDR3 is TGCGCCAGCAGCTTTTCGGCAGGGGGCATCGGGGAGCTGTTTTTT. This encodes CASSFSAGGIGELFF.